This TCR beta chain was obtained from a study of graft-versus-host responses after intestinal transplantation. Turning to the study itself: Every transplant recipient was induced with anti-thymocyte globulin, then maintained on tacrolimus and steroids for around 3 years. Study-level points and caveats: Levels of circulating GvH clones at their peak were associated with early post-transplant HvG declines. Researchers found GvH clones in recipient marrow, and some showed up first in ileum or blood. Some patients had graft-donor T cell macrochimerism. In their allografts, the ratios of graft-versus-host to host-versus-graft T cell clones were high.

As concerns this clone: The antigen remains undetermined.

Libraries were prepared by immunoSEQ multiplex PCR; TCRdb keeps only in-frame clonotypes and omits some of them. Among about 130,000 clones listed, about nine tenths were seen once. The germline V gene encodes CDR1 SNHLY and CDR2 FYNNEI. Trimming took off 1 base at V and 7 bases at J, with 13 bases between the two ends. The CDR3 loop spans 14 amino acids. The material sequenced was unstimulated CD4+ T cells sorted from spleen or lymph node cells, taken before intestinal transplant. The chain recombines TRBV2 with TRBJ1-2; D gene uncertain. The receptor was isolated from a human donor who received an intestinal transplant. The CDR3 loop reads CASSEDGRALGYTF. The CDR3 nucleotides read TGTGCCAGCAGTGAAGACGGCAGAGCGCTTGGCTACACCTTC.